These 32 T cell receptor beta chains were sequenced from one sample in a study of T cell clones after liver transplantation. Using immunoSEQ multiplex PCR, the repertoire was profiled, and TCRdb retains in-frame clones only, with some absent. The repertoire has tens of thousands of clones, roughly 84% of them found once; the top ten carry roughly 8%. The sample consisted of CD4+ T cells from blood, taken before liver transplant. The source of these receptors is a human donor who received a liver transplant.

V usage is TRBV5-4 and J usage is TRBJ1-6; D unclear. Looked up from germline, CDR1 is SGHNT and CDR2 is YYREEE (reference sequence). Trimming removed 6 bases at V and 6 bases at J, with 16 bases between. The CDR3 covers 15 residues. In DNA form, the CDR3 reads TGTGCCAGCACGAATTCACGGACGGTTAATTCACCCCTCCACTTT. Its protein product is CASTNSRTVNSPLHF. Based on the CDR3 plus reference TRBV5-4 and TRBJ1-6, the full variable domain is ETGVTQSPTHLIKTRGQQVTLRCSSQSGHNTVSWYQQALGQGPQFIFQYYREEENGRGNFPPRFSGLQFPNYSSELNVNALELDDSALYLCASTNSRTVNSPLHFGNGTRLTVT.

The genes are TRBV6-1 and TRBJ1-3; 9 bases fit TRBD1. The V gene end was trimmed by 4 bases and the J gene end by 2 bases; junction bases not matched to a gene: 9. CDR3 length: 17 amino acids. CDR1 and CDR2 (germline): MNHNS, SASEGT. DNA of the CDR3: TGTGCCAGCAGTGTGGCCTTCGGGACAGGGACTGGAAACACCATATATTTT. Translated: CASSVAFGTGTGNTIYF.

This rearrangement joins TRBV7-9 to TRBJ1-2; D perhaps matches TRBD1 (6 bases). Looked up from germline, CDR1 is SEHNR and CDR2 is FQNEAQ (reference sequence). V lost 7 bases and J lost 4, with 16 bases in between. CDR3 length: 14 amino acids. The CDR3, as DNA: TGTGCCAGCACGTCAGGCCAGGGGATCTATGGCTACACCTTC. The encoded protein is CASTSGQGIYGYTF.

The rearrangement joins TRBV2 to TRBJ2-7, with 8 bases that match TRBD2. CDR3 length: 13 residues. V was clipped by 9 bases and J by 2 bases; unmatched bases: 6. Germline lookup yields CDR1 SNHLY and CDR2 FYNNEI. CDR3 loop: CASGTGGAYEQYF. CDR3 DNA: TGTGCCAGTGGGACGGGGGGGGCCTACGAGCAGTACTTC.

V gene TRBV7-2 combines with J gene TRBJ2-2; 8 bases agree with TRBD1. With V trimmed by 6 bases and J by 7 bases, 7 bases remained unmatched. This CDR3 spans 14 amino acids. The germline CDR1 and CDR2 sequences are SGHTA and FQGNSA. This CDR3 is CASSRQGFGGELFF. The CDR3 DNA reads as TGTGCCAGCAGTCGACAGGGGTTCGGCGGGGAGCTGTTTTTT.

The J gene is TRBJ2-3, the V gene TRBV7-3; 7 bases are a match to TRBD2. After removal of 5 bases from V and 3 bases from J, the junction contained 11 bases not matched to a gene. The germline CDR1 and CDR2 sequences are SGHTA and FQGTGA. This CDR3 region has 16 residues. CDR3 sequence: CASSPRDAGGTDTQYF. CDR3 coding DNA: TGTGCCAGCAGCCCGCGGGACGCCGGGGGGACAGATACGCAGTATTTT. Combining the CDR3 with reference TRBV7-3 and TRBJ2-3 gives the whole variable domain GAGVSQTPSNKVTEKGKYVELRCDPISGHTALYWYRQSLGQGPEFLIYFQGTGAADDSGLPNDRFFAVRPEGSVSTLKIQRTERGDSAVYLCASSPRDAGGTDTQYFGPGTRLTVL.

The CDR3 bases are TGTGCCATCAGGGAAGGGGCCGACCACAATCAGCCCCAGCATTTT. Translated: CAIREGADHNQPQHF. The chain has TRBV10-3 and TRBJ1-5; D may be TRBD1 (5 bases). This CDR3 is built from 15 residues. V lost 6 bases and J lost 3, with 15 bases in between. Germline V gene sequence: CDR1 ENHRY, CDR2 SYGVKD.

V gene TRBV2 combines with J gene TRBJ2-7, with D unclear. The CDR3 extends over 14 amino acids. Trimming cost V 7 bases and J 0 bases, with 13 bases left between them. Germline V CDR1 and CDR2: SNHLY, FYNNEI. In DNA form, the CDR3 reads TGTGCCAGCAATCTTAGGTCAAGCTCCTACGAGCAGTACTTC. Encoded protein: CASNLRSSSYEQYF.

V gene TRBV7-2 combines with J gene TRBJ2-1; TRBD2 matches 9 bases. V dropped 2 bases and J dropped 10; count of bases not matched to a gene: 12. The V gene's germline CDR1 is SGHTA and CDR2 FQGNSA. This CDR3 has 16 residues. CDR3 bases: TGTGCCAGCAGCTTAATGTGGGCTAGCGGGACTGAAGAGCAGTTCTTC. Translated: CASSLMWASGTEEQFF. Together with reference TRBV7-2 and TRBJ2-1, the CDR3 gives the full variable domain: GAGVSQSPSNKVTEKGKDVELRCDPISGHTALYWYRQSLGQGLEFLIYFQGNSAPDKSGLPSDRFSAERTGGSVSTLTIQRTQQEDSAVYLCASSLMWASGTEEQFFGPGTRLTVL.

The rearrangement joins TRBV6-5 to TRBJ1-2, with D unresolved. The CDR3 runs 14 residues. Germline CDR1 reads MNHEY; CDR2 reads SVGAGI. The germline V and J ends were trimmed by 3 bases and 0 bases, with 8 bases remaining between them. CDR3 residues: CASSYRPSNYGYTF. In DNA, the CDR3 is TGTGCCAGCAGTTATAGGCCTTCTAACTATGGCTACACCTTC.

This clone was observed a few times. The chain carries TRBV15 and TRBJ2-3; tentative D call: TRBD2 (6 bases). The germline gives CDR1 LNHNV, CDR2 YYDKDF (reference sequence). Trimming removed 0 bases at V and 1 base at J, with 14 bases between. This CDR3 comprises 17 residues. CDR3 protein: CATSRDGWEERTDTQYF. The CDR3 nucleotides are TGTGCCACCAGCAGAGATGGGTGGGAGGAACGCACAGATACGCAGTATTTT.

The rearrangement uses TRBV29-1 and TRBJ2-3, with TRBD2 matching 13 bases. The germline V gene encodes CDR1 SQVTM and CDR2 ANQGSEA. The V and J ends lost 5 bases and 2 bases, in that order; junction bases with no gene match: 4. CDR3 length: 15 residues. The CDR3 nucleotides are TGCAGCGTTACGACTAGCGGGGGGCCCACAGATACGCAGTATTTT. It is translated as CSVTTSGGPTDTQYF.

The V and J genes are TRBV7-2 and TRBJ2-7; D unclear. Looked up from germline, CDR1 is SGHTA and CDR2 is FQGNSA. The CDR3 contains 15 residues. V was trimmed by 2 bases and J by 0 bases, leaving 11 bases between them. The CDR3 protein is CASSLLGQTSYEQYF. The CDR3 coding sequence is TGTGCCAGCAGCTTACTGGGTCAGACCTCCTACGAGCAGTACTTC.

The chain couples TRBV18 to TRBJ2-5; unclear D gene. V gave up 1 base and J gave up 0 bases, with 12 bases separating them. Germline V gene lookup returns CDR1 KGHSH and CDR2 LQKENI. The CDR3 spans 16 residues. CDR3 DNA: TGTGCCAGCTCACCACTTAACCCCAGCAACCAAGAGACCCAGTACTTC. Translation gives CASSPLNPSNQETQYF.

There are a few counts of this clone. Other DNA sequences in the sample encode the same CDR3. The CDR3 loop reads CASSYSKGQGNYGYTF. The CDR3, as DNA: TGTGCCAGCAGTTACTCGAAAGGACAGGGGAACTATGGCTACACCTTC. The V and J genes are TRBV6-5 and TRBJ1-2; 9 bases line up with TRBD1. V lost 0 bases and J lost 2; bases outside the gene matches: 4. The CDR3 runs 16 residues. CDR1 is MNHEY and CDR2 is SVGAGI in the germline V gene.

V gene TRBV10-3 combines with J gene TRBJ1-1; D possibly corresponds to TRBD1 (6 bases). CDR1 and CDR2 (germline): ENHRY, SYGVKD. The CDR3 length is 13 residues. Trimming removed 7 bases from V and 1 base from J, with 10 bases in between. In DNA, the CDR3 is TGTGCCATCAAGTCGGACAGGAACACTGAAGCTTTCTTT. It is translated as CAIKSDRNTEAFF.

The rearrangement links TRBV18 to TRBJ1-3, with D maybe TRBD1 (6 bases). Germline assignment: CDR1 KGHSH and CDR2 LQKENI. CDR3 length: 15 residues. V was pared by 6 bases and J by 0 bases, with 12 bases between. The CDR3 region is CASSPTGHSGNTIYF. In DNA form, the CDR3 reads TGTGCCAGCTCTCCAACAGGGCACTCTGGAAACACCATATATTTT.

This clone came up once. DNA of the CDR3: TGTGCCAGCTCACCGAGCCCTCCCCAAGAGACCCAGTACTTC. Amino acids: CASSPSPPQETQYF. The gene calls are TRBV18 and TRBJ2-5; the D is unclear. Between the trimmed V and J ends, which lost 3 bases and 1 base, there was a span of 9 bases. The germline gives CDR1 KGHSH, CDR2 LQKENI. The length of the CDR3 is 14 residues.

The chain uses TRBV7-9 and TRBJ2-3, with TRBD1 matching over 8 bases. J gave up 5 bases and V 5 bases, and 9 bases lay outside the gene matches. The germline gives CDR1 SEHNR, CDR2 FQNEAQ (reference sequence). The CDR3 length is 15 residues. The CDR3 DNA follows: TGTGCCAGCAGCCACGACAGGGGTACTGGAGATACGCAGTATTTT. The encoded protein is CASSHDRGTGDTQYF.

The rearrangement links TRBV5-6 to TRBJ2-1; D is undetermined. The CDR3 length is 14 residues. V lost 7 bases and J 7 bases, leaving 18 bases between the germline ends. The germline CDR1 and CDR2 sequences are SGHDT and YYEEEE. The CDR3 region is CASFMDGPRNEQFF. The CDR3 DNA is TGTGCCAGCTTCATGGACGGACCAAGAAATGAGCAGTTCTTC. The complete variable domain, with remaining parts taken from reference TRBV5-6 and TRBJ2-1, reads DAGVTQSPTHLIKTRGQQVTLRCSPKSGHDTVSWYQQALGQGPQFIFQYYEEEERQRGNFPDRFSGHQFPNYSSELNVNALLLGDSALYLCASFMDGPRNEQFFGPGTRLTVL.

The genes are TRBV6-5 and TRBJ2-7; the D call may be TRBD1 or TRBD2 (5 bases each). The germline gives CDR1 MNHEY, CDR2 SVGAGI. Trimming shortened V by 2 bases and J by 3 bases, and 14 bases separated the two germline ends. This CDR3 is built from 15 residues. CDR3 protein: CASSYEGRTNYEQYF. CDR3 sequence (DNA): TGTGCCAGCAGTTACGAGGGGCGGACCAACTACGAGCAGTACTTC.

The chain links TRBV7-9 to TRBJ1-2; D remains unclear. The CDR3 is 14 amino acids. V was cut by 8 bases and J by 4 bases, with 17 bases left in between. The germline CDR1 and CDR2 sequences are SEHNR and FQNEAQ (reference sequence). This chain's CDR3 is CASSGSDTAYGYTF. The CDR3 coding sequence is TGTGCCAGCTCGGGCAGCGACACGGCCTATGGCTACACCTTC.

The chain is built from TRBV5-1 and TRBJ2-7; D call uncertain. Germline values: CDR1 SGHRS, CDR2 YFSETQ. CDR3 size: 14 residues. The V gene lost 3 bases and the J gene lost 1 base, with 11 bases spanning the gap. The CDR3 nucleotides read TGCGCCAGCAGCTCTAACGTACAGTCCTACGAGCAGTACTTC. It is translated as CASSSNVQSYEQYF.

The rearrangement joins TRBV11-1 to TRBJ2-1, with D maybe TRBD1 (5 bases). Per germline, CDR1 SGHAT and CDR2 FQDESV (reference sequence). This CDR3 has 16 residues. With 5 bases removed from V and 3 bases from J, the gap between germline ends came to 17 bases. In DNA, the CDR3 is TGTGCCAGCAGCGCGTCAGGGTGGCCCCTCTACAATGAGCAGTTCTTC. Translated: CASSASGWPLYNEQFF.

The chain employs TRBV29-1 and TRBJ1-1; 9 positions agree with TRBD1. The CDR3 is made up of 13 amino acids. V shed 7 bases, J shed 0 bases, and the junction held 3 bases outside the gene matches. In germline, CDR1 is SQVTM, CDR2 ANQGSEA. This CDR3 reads CSAHRGLNTEAFF. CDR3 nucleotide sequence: TGCAGCGCCCACAGGGGGCTGAACACTGAAGCTTTCTTT.

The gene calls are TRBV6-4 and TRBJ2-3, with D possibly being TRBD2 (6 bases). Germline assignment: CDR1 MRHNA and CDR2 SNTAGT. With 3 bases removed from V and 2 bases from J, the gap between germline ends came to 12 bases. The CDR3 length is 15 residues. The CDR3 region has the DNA TGTGCCAGCAGTGAGAGGACTACCGACACAGATACGCAGTATTTT. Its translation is CASSERTTDTDTQYF.

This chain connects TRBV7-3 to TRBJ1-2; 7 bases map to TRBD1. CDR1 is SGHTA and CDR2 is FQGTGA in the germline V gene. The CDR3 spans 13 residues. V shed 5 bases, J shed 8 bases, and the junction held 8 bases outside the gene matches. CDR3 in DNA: TGTGCCAGCAGCCCGTCGACAGGGTTGGGCTACACCTTC. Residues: CASSPSTGLGYTF. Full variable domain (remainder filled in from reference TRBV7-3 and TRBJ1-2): GAGVSQTPSNKVTEKGKYVELRCDPISGHTALYWYRQSLGQGPEFLIYFQGTGAADDSGLPNDRFFAVRPEGSVSTLKIQRTERGDSAVYLCASSPSTGLGYTFGSGTRLTVV.

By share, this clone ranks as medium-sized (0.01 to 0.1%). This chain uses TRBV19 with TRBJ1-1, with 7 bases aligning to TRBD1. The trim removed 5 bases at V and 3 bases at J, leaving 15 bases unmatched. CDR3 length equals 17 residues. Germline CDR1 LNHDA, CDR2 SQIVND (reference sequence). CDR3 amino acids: CASSPLGGGRSYTEAFF. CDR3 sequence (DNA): TGTGCCAGTAGTCCTCTCGGAGGGGGCCGATCTTACACTGAAGCTTTCTTT.

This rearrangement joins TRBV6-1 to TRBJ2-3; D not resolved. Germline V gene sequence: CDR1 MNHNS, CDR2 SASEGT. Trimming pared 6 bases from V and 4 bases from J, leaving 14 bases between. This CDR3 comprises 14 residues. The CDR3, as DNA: TGTGCCAGCAGAGCGAGACTTGCCGCAGATACGCAGTATTTT. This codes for CASRARLAADTQYF.

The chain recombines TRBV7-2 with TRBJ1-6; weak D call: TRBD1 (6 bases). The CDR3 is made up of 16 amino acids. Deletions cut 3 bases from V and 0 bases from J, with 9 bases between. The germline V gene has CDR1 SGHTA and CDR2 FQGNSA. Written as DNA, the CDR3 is TGTGCCAGCAGCTTTGGACAGAGCTCCTATAATTCACCCCTCCACTTT. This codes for CASSFGQSSYNSPLHF.

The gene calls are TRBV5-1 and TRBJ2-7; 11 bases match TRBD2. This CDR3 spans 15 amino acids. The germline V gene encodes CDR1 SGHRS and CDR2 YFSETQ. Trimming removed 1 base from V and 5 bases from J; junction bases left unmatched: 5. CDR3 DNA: TGCGCCAGCAGCTTGCTAGCGGGGGGACTCGACGAGCAGTACTTC. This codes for CASSLLAGGLDEQYF.

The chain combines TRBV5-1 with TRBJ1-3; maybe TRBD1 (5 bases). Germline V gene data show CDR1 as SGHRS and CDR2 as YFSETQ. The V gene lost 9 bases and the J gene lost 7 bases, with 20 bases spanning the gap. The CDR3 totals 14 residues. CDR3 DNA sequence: TGCGCCACCAAAGAAGACAGTCACATCAACACCATATATTTT. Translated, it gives CATKEDSHINTIYF. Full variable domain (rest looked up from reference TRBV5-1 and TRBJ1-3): KAGVTQTPRYLIKTRGQQVTLSCSPISGHRSVSWYQQTPGQGLQFLFEYFSETQRNKGNFPGRFSGRQFSNSRSEMNVSTLELGDSALYLCATKEDSHINTIYFGEGSWLTVV.